The next 15 T cell receptor beta chains were all read from a single sample in a study of siplizumab effects on memory and regulatory T cells. TCRdb keeps only in-frame clones here, not all; method: immunoSEQ multiplex PCR. The sample gives around 100,000 clones, 85% to 95% of which show up once; over 1% is in the top ten. Sequenced: non-Treg CD4+ T cells sorted from blood. All receptors derive from a human donor in good health.

This chain links TRBV28 with TRBJ2-1; perhaps TRBD2 as D (5 bases). The CDR3 contains 15 residues. V gave up 6 bases and J gave up 3 bases, with 15 bases separating them. Germline values: CDR1 MDHEN, CDR2 SYDVKM. This CDR3 is CASSSLSRGYNEQFF. CDR3 coding DNA: TGTGCCAGCAGCTCACTAAGCCGGGGCTACAATGAGCAGTTCTTC.

CDR3 nucleotides: TGTGCCAGCAGCTTAGCGCTAGGGAGAAGTAACGAGCAGTACTTC. Translated: CASSLALGRSNEQYF. The chain carries TRBV7-9 and TRBJ2-7; D might be TRBD2 (5 bases). CDR3 length: 15 residues. The V gene lost 0 bases and the J gene lost 5 bases, with 14 bases spanning the gap. CDR1 SEHNR and CDR2 FQNEAQ come from the germline V gene (reference sequence).

The chain recombines TRBV18 with TRBJ2-7, with TRBD2 matching 8 bases. The CDR3 is 15 amino acids. Losses at the gene ends were 3 bases for V and 3 bases for J; bases not matched to a gene: 7. Germline lookup yields CDR1 KGHSH and CDR2 LQKENI. The CDR3 spells CASSPGGGSLYEQYF. As DNA, the CDR3 is TGTGCCAGCTCACCCGGGGGGGGGAGCCTCTACGAGCAGTACTTC. Full variable domain (remainder filled in from reference TRBV18 and TRBJ2-7): NAGVMQNPRHLVRRRGQEARLRCSPMKGHSHVYWYRQLPEEGLKFMVYLQKENIIDESGMPKERFSAEFPKEGPSILRIQQVVRGDSAAYFCASSPGGGSLYEQYFGPGTRLTVT.

The rearrangement links TRBV2 to TRBJ2-7, with 8 bases identical to TRBD1. V was pared by 3 bases and J by 6 bases, with 7 bases of the junction left unmatched. Per germline, CDR1 SNHLY and CDR2 FYNNEI. The CDR3 is 14 amino acids. This chain's CDR3 is CASSEQGAMGEQYF. The CDR3, as DNA: TGTGCCAGCAGTGAGCAGGGGGCGATGGGCGAGCAGTACTTC.

This clone has only one observation. The chain employs TRBV7-9 and TRBJ2-7, with a weak D call TRBD1 (6 bases). Per germline, CDR1 SEHNR and CDR2 FQNEAQ (reference sequence). Trimming left V 0 bases short and J 4 bases short, with 13 bases between. The CDR3 has 15 residues. CDR3 nucleotides: TGTGCCAGCAGCTTAGCGGACGCCAGGGGTTACGAGCAGTACTTC. This encodes CASSLADARGYEQYF.

J is TRBJ2-7 and V is TRBV19, with 7 bases aligning to TRBD1. The CDR3 loop spans 15 amino acids. The V segment lost 3 bases and the J segment 3 bases; nucleotides outside the gene matches: 8. In germline, CDR1 is LNHDA, CDR2 SQIVND (reference sequence). This CDR3 is CASSMEPRGSYEQYF. As DNA, the CDR3 is TGTGCCAGTAGTATGGAACCCAGGGGGAGCTACGAGCAGTACTTC.

V is TRBV27 and J is TRBJ1-2, with unresolved D. CDR1 MNHEY and CDR2 SMNVEV come from the germline V gene (reference sequence). Trimming pared 4 bases from V and 5 bases from J, leaving 8 bases between. The CDR3 is 12 residues long. CDR3 sequence reads: CASSSGPYGYTF. The CDR3 nucleotides read TGTGCCAGCAGTTCCGGACCATATGGCTACACCTTC.

Only a few counts were recorded for this clone. CDR3 nucleotide sequence: TGCGCCAGCAGCCCCCTGGCGGGAGGGCCAGGGGAGACCCAGTACTTC. Translated, it gives CASSPLAGGPGETQYF. This chain connects TRBV5-1 to TRBJ2-5; the match to TRBD2 covers 9 bases. Germline V CDR1 and CDR2: SGHRS, YFSETQ. CDR3 length: 16 amino acids. After removal of 4 bases from V and 5 bases from J, the junction contained 12 bases not matched to a gene.

The chain combines TRBV19 with TRBJ1-5; a weak D match, TRBD1 (5 bases). Germline assignment: CDR1 LNHDA and CDR2 SQIVND (reference sequence). This CDR3 has 13 amino acids. Trimming removed 3 bases from V and 6 bases from J, with 9 bases in between. CDR3 DNA sequence: TGTGCCAGTAGTATTCGAAGGGGTCAGCCCCAGCATTTT. This encodes CASSIRRGQPQHF. Full variable domain (rest looked up from reference TRBV19 and TRBJ1-5): DGGITQSPKYLFRKEGQNVTLSCEQNLNHDAMYWYRQDPGQGLRLIYYSQIVNDFQKGDIAEGYSVSREKKESFPLTVTSAQKNPTAFYLCASSIRRGQPQHFGDGTRLSIL.

The chain carries TRBV5-4 and TRBJ2-3, with 13 bases identical to TRBD2. Trimming removed 4 bases from V and 7 bases from J; junction bases left unmatched: 3. Germline lookup yields CDR1 SGHNT and CDR2 YYREEE (reference sequence). This CDR3 comprises 14 residues. CDR3 sequence: CASSLLAGGNTQYF. CDR3 coding DNA: TGTGCCAGCAGCCTACTAGCGGGAGGGAATACGCAGTATTTT.

V is TRBV25-1 and J is TRBJ2-6; D not certain. V shed 3 bases and J shed 0 bases, with 9 bases lying between them. The CDR3 consists of 16 residues. Germline CDR1 and CDR2: MGHDK and SYGVNS. CDR3 loop: CASSDESFSGANVLTF. The CDR3 DNA reads as TGTGCCAGCAGTGATGAGAGTTTCTCTGGGGCCAACGTCCTGACTTTC.

The chain carries TRBV5-1 and TRBJ1-1; D call uncertain. This CDR3 has 11 residues. The V gene lost 3 bases and the J gene lost 1 base, with 1 base spanning the gap. Germline lookup yields CDR1 SGHRS and CDR2 YFSETQ. Written as DNA, the CDR3 is TGCGCCAGCAGCTGGAACACTGAAGCTTTCTTT. Amino acid sequence: CASSWNTEAFF. Based on the CDR3 plus reference TRBV5-1 and TRBJ1-1, the full variable domain is KAGVTQTPRYLIKTRGQQVTLSCSPISGHRSVSWYQQTPGQGLQFLFEYFSETQRNKGNFPGRFSGRQFSNSRSEMNVSTLELGDSALYLCASSWNTEAFFGQGTRLTVV.

The chain carries TRBV11-2 and TRBJ2-1; weak D call: TRBD2 (5 bases). The CDR3 runs to 15 residues. V was trimmed by 11 bases and J by 0 bases, leaving 17 bases between them. Germline V lookup: CDR1 SGHAT, CDR2 FQNNGV. The CDR3 here is CACSVAGNSYNEQFF. The CDR3 DNA follows: TGTGCCTGTTCTGTCGCGGGTAACTCCTACAATGAGCAGTTCTTC. Complete variable domain (other parts from reference TRBV11-2 and TRBJ2-1): EAGVAQSPRYKIIEKRQSVAFWCNPISGHATLYWYQQILGQGPKLLIQFQNNGVVDDSQLPKDRFSAERLKGVDSTLKIQPAKLEDSAVYLCACSVAGNSYNEQFFGPGTRLTVL.

This clone was counted only a few times. This chain links TRBV19 with TRBJ2-4; 7 nucleotides line up with TRBD1. Germline loops: CDR1 LNHDA, CDR2 SQIVND (reference sequence). This CDR3 is 16 amino acids long. Trimming cost V 5 bases and J 5 bases; bases outside gene matches: 12. The CDR3 DNA is TGTGCCAGTAGTCCAAAAAACAGGGGCGTCGAAAACATTCAGTACTTC. Translated: CASSPKNRGVENIQYF.

The CDR3 loop is CASRTHARDRRDTEAFF. The DNA for the CDR3 is TGTGCCAGCAGGACTCATGCCCGGGACCGAAGGGACACTGAAGCTTTCTTT. V and J are TRBV11-2 and TRBJ1-1, with D perhaps TRBD1 (5 bases). V shed 6 bases and J shed 3 bases, with 23 bases lying between them. Germline values: CDR1 SGHAT, CDR2 FQNNGV. The CDR3 contains 17 residues. Supplemented by reference TRBV11-2 and TRBJ1-1, the full variable domain reads EAGVAQSPRYKIIEKRQSVAFWCNPISGHATLYWYQQILGQGPKLLIQFQNNGVVDDSQLPKDRFSAERLKGVDSTLKIQPAKLEDSAVYLCASRTHARDRRDTEAFFGQGTRLTVV.